This T cell receptor (beta chain) was profiled in a study of cytomegalovirus exposure and HLA in healthy donors. The PCR had 60 Vbeta and 13 Jbeta primers. Measured with immunoSEQ multiplex PCR; TCRdb has only the in-frame clones, and not every one. The data hold 150,000 to 200,000 clones, with about four fifths observed a single time. Study results and caveats: A list of 164 TCR beta chains associated with cytomegalovirus was given.

As to this clone: Its target is not known. At one boundary the junction diverges from the germline segment, which might be a read error.

Source material: PBMCs. This sequence originates from a woman younger than 30 in good health and CMV-seronegative.

In nucleotides, the CDR3 is TGTGCCTGGGTACCTAGCGGGAGGGCCGATGAGCAGCTCTTC. The encoded protein is CAWVPSGRADEQLF. J is TRBJ2-1 and V is TRBV30, with 12 bases aligning to TRBD2. The V gene's germline CDR1 is GTSNPN and CDR2 SVGIG (reference sequence). This CDR3 has 14 amino acids.